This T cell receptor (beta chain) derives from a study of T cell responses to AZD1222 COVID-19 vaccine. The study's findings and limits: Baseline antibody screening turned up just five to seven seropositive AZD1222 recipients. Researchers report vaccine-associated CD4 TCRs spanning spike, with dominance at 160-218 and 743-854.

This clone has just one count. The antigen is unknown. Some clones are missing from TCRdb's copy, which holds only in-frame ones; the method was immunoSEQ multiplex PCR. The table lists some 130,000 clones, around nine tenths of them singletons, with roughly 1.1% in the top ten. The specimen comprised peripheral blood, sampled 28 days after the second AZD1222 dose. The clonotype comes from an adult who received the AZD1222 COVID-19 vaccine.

CDR3 loop: CASSFPYNEQFF. The CDR3 nucleotides read TGTGCCAGCAGTTTCCCCTACAATGAGCAGTTCTTC. The rearrangement links TRBV6-5 to TRBJ2-1; no reliable D call. The CDR3 sequence is 12 residues long. The germline V gene encodes CDR1 MNHEY and CDR2 SVGAGI. V was clipped by 4 bases and J by 2 bases, with 3 bases between them.